These 10 T cell receptor beta chains came from one sample sequenced in a study of early T cells in non-severe SARS-CoV-2 infection. TCRdb called the 5' RACE reads again in MiXCR, with one record for every CDR3 protein. The sample holds approximately 37,000 distinct CDR3 sequences, over 4% seen once. Sequenced material: whole blood. The origin of the receptors is an adult who was a healthcare worker with PCR-confirmed SARS-CoV-2 infection or an uninfected control (not recorded which).

The table lists this clonotype with a few counts. The V and J genes are TRBV11-2 and TRBJ2-7; the match to TRBD1 covers 7 bases. J was trimmed by 1 base and V by 5 bases; bases with no gene match: 11. The CDR3 consists of 16 residues. The germline gives CDR1 SGHAT, CDR2 FQNNGV. The CDR3: CASSRYRGQSSYEQYF. The CDR3 DNA follows: TGTGCCAGCAGCCGATATAGGGGACAGTCGTCCTACGAGCAGTACTTC. The full variable domain, completed using reference TRBV11-2 and TRBJ2-7, is EAGVAQSPRYKIIEKRQSVAFWCNPISGHATLYWYQQILGQGPKLLIQFQNNGVVDDSQLPKDRFSAERLKGVDSTLKIQPAKLEDSAVYLCASSRYRGQSSYEQYFGPGTRLTVT.

Within the sample, this clonotype is medium-sized (0.01 to 0.1%). V gene TRBV7-9 combines with J gene TRBJ1-1, with a tentative D call TRBD1 (5 bases). V gave up 4 bases and J gave up 3 bases, with 12 bases separating them. Germline V gene lookup returns CDR1 SEHNR and CDR2 FQNEAQ (reference sequence). The CDR3 sequence is 14 residues long. This CDR3 is CASSSRGRDTEAFF. The DNA of the CDR3 is TGTGCCAGCAGCTCAAGGGGACGAGACACTGAAGCTTTCTTT.

In its sample, this clonotype was seen many times. The chain has TRBV7-9 and TRBJ1-1; 7 nucleotides match TRBD1. This CDR3 has 21 residues. Trimming cost V 4 bases and J 1 base; bases outside gene matches: 24. Looked up from germline, CDR1 is SEHNR and CDR2 is FQNEAQ (reference sequence). CDR3 DNA: TGTGCCAGCAGCTACAGTCGGGACAGATCTACTTCCTTATCGCCGAACACTGAAGCTTTCTTT. Amino acid sequence: CASSYSRDRSTSLSPNTEAFF.

This clonotype was recorded many times. This chain joins TRBV2 and TRBJ1-1; 7 bases fit TRBD1. V trimming: 6 bases; J trimming: 3 bases; junction bases outside the gene matches: 4. CDR1 is SNHLY and CDR2 is FYNNEI in the germline V gene. This CDR3 region has 13 residues. Written as DNA, the CDR3 is TGTGCCAGCAGCGGGGGACAGTACACTGAAGCTTTCTTT. This codes for CASSGGQYTEAFF.

There are many counts of this clonotype. The chain couples TRBV28 to TRBJ1-3; TRBD1 matches 7 bases. V lost 5 bases and J lost 0; bases outside the gene matches: 4. There are 15 residues in the CDR3. Germline CDR1 reads MDHEN; CDR2 reads SYDVKM. The CDR3: CASSRQGLSGNTIYF. The CDR3 nucleotides are TGTGCCAGCAGTCGACAGGGCCTCTCTGGAAACACCATATATTTT.

This clonotype occurred many times. The V gene is TRBV6-2 or TRBV6-3, the J gene TRBJ2-7; possibly TRBD1 or TRBD2 for D (5 bases each). Between the trimmed V and J ends, which lost 8 bases and 1 base, there was a span of 15 bases. The germline CDR1 and CDR2 sequences are MNHEY and SVGEGT. The CDR3 has 14 amino acids. CDR3 region: CASWDAQRSYEQYF. CDR3 DNA: TGTGCCAGCTGGGACGCCCAACGGTCCTACGAGCAGTACTTC.

This clonotype has a count of ten or more. This chain links TRBV20-1 with TRBJ2-1; 9 bases agree with TRBD2. CDR1 and CDR2 from the germline V gene are DFQATT and SNEGSKA (reference sequence). The ends lost 0 bases at V and 2 bases at J; junction bases unmatched: 5. The CDR3 is 16 residues long. The CDR3 DNA follows: TGCAGTGCTAGAGACCCGCGGGGGGGCCCCTACAATGAGCAGTTCTTC. Its protein product is CSARDPRGGPYNEQFF.

In this sample, this clonotype turned up many times. This chain connects TRBV3-1 to TRBJ1-6; 7 bases match TRBD1. J was trimmed by 9 bases and V by 0 bases; bases with no gene match: 2. Germline loops: CDR1 LGHDT, CDR2 YNNKEL (reference sequence). The CDR3 length is 14 residues. DNA for the CDR3: TGTGCCAGCAGCCAAGAGACAGGGAGTTCACCCCTCCACTTT. Its protein product is CASSQETGSSPLHF.

The gene calls are TRBV5-8 and TRBJ2-5, with a weak D call TRBD1 (5 bases). Germline CDR1 SGHTS, CDR2 YDEGEE. The CDR3 extends over 15 amino acids. V dropped 0 bases and J dropped 3 bases, with 12 bases sitting between them. The CDR3 loop is CASSLEQATKETQYF. CDR3 coding DNA: TGTGCCAGCAGCTTGGAACAGGCAACCAAAGAGACCCAGTACTTC. The full variable domain, completed using reference TRBV5-8 and TRBJ2-5, is EAGVTQSPTHLIKTRGQQATLRCSPISGHTSVYWYQQALGLGLQFLLWYDEGEERNRGNFPPRFSGRQFPNYSSELNVNALELEDSALYLCASSLEQATKETQYFGPGTRLLVL.

This clonotype was observed many times. J is TRBJ2-5 and V is TRBV29-1; tentatively, D is TRBD1 or TRBD2 (6 bases each). Germline V gene data show CDR1 as SQVTM and CDR2 as ANQGSEA. The V gene lost 4 bases and the J gene lost 5 bases, with 11 bases spanning the gap. The CDR3 is 12 amino acids. The CDR3: CSVVGGGETQYF. CDR3 coding DNA: TGCAGCGTTGTGGGGGGCGGGGAGACCCAGTACTTC.